This T cell receptor (beta chain) is from a study of blood T cell repertoires in COVID-19. Using immunoSEQ multiplex PCR, the repertoire was profiled, and TCRdb retains in-frame clones only, with some absent. The repertoire consists of 150,000 to 200,000 clones, with more than 75% occurring once and the leading ten covering 1% to 1.2%. With V trimmed by 3 bases and J by 7 bases, 6 bases remained unmatched. CDR1 and CDR2 from the germline V gene are LGHNA and YNFKEQ. The CDR3 spans 15 residues. This clone was seen a single time. The chain is built from TRBV4-2 and TRBJ1-6; TRBD1 matches 7 bases. Sequences were obtained from peripheral blood. The receptor comes from a man in his forties with acute or convalescent COVID-19. DNA of the CDR3: TGTGCCAGCAGCCAGCCGGGACAGTGGAATTCACCCCTCCACTTT. Its protein is CASSQPGQWNSPLHF.